This paragraph reports one TCR beta chain. Its target is not known. The CDR3 loop spans 12 amino acids. Trimming cost V 3 bases and J 3 bases, with 8 bases left between them. Germline V gives CDR1 GTSNPN, CDR2 SVGIG (reference sequence). TCRdb's table, derived via immunoSEQ multiplex PCR, lists solely in-frame clones and lacks some. This table holds 35,000 to 45,000 clones, about nine tenths found once. This sample was taken from a study of resident and recirculating memory T cells in vitiligo. Whole-study context: Whole samples, not sorted cells, were homogenized and used for genomic DNA extraction. Whole-study results and caveats: Non-conserved TCRs across sites and patients suggested distinct clones per lesion.

The rearrangement uses TRBV30 and TRBJ2-5; D perhaps matches TRBD1 (6 bases). Material: blood. The clonotype originates from a male donor with vitiligo. The CDR3 DNA reads as TGTGCCTGGAGGGGACAAGAAGAGACCCAGTACTTC. Residues: CAWRGQEETQYF.